This T cell receptor beta chain emerged from a study of blood T cell repertoires in COVID-19. Method: immunoSEQ multiplex PCR; TCRdb's copy keeps in-frame clones and lacks some. This table has 190,000 or so clones, about 80% appearing once. CDR3 size: 15 residues. In germline, CDR1 is SNHLY, CDR2 FYNNEI. The V and J ends lost 7 bases and 3 bases respectively, with 13 bases between them. The specimen sequenced was PBMCs or T cells enriched from blood (not recorded which). This chain uses TRBV2 with TRBJ1-6, with a tentative D call TRBD1 (5 bases). The receptor's source is a man aged 40-50 years who had recovered from COVID-19. The CDR3 is CASMPGGYYNSPLHF. CDR3 DNA sequence: TGTGCCAGCATGCCCGGGGGTTACTATAATTCACCCCTCCACTTT.